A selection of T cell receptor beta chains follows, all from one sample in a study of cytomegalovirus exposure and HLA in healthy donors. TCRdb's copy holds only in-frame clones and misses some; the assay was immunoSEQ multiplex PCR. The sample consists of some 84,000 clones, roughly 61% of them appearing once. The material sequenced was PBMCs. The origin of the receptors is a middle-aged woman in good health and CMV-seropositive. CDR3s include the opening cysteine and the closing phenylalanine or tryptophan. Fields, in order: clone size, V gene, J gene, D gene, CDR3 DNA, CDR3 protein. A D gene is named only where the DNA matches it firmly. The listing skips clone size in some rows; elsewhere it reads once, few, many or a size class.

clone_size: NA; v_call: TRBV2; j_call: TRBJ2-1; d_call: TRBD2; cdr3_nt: TGTGCCAGCAGTGAGGGCGGGAGCGGAGGAAATGAGCAGTTCTTC; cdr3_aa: CASSEGGSGGNEQFF
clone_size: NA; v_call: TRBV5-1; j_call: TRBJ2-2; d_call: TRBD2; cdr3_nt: TGCGCCAGCAGCTTGACTAGCGGGACTGAGACCGGGGAGCTGTTTTTT; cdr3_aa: CASSLTSGTETGELFF
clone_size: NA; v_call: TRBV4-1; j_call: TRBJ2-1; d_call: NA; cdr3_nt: TGCGCCAGCAGCCAAGTTACAGGGTACAATGAGCAGTTCTTC; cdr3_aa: CASSQVTGYNEQFF
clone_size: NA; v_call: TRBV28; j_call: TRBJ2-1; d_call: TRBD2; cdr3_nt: TGTGCCAGCAGTTCCCCGACTAGCGGCGCGGCTTACAATGAGCAGTTCTTC; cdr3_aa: CASSSPTSGAAYNEQFF
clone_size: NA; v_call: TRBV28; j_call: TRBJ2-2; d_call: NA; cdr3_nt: TGTGCCAGCGGCTGGGCCACCGGGGAGCTGTTTTTT; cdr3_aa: CASGWATGELFF
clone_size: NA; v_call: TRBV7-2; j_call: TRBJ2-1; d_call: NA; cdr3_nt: TGTGCCAGCAGCTTGGGCCAAAACAATGAGCAGTTCTTC; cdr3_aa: CASSLGQNNEQFF
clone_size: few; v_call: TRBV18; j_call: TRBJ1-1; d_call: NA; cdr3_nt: TGTGCCAGCTCGCAGGAAGGAAACACTGAAGCTTTCTTT; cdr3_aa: CASSQEGNTEAFF
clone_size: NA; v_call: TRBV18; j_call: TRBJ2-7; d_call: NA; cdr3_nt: TGTGCCAGCTCACCGAGGCTGCGCACCTACGAGCAGTACTTC; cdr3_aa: CASSPRLRTYEQYF
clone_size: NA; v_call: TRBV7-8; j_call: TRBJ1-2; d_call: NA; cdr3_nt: TGTGCCAGCAGCTTAGTGGAGGGGTTCTATGGCTACACCTTC; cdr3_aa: CASSLVEGFYGYTF
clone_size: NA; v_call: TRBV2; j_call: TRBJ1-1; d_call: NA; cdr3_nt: TGTGCCAGCAGCTTAGACATGAACACTGAAGCTTTCTTT; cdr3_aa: CASSLDMNTEAFF
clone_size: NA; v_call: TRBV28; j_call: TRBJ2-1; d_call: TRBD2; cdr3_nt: TGTGCCAGCGGGGCGGGAGGGCCTGATGAGCAGTTCTTC; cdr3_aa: CASGAGGPDEQFF
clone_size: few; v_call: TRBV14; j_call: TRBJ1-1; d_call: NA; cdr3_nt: TGTGCCAGCAGTTCTGTTCAGGGGCTTGCTGAAGCTTTCTTT; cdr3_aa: CASSSVQGLAEAFF
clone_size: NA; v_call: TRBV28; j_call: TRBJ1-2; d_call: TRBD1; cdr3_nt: TGTGCCAGCAGTTTACCGGGACAGGGCCGGGGCTACACCTTC; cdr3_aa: CASSLPGQGRGYTF
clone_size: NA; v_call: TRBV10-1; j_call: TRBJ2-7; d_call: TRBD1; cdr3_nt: TGCGCCAGCAGTGAGTTTCACAGGGGGTTGTCCTACGAGCAGTACTTC; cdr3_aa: CASSEFHRGLSYEQYF
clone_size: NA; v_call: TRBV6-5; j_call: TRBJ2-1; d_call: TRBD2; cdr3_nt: TGTGCCAGCAGTTACAGGGCGGGAGGGCAACATGAGCAGTTCTTC; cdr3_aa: CASSYRAGGQHEQFF
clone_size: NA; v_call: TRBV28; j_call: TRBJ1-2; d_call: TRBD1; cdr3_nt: TGTGCCAGCAGTTTGGGGACAGGAGCCTATGGCTACACCTTC; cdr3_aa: CASSLGTGAYGYTF
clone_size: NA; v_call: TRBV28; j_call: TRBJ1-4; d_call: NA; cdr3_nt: TGTGCCAGCAGTTTAGGTGGTAGGGGTGTCGGTGAAAAACTGTTTTTT; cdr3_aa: CASSLGGRGVGEKLFF
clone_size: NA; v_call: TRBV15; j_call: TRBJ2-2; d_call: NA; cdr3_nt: TGTGCCACCAGCAGGGACAGTGTCGGGACCGGGGAGCTGTTTTTT; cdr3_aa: CATSRDSVGTGELFF
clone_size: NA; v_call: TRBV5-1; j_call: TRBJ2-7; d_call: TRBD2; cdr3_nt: TGCGCCAGCAGCTTGTCTAGCGGGAGTGGAGAGCAGTACTTC; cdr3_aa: CASSLSSGSGEQYF
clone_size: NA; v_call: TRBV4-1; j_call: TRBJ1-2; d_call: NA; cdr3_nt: TGCGCCAGCAGGAACACAGGGAACTATGGCTACACCTTC; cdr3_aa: CASRNTGNYGYTF
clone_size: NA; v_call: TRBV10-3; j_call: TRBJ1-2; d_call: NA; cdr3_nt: TGTGCCGCAGTGGGGGGGCTAAGTGGCTACACCTTC; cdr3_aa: CAAVGGLSGYTF
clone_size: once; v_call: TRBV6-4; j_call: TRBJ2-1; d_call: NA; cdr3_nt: TGTGCCAGCAGTGAAACTGACAACCTCTACAATGAGCAGTTCTTC; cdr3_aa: CASSETDNLYNEQFF
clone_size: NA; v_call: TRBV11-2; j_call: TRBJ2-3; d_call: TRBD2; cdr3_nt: TGTGCCAGCAGCTTAGATCCGGGACTAGCTCCCCCAGATACGCAGTATTTT; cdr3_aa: CASSLDPGLAPPDTQYF
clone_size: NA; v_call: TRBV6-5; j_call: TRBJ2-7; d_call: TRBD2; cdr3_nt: TGTGCCAGCAGACGCCGTCCCGGACTAGCTGAAGAGCAGTACTTC; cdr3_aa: CASRRRPGLAEEQYF
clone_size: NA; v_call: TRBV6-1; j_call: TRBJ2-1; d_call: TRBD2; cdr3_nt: TGTGCCAGCAGTGAGGGGCTCCCGGGACTAGCGGGTGAGCAGTTCTTC; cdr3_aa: CASSEGLPGLAGEQFF
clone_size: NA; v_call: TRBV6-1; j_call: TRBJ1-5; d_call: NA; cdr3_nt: TGTGCCAGCAGTGACTTGTTGGAGGGCAGCAGAAAGCCCCAGCATTTT; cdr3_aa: CASSDLLEGSRKPQHF